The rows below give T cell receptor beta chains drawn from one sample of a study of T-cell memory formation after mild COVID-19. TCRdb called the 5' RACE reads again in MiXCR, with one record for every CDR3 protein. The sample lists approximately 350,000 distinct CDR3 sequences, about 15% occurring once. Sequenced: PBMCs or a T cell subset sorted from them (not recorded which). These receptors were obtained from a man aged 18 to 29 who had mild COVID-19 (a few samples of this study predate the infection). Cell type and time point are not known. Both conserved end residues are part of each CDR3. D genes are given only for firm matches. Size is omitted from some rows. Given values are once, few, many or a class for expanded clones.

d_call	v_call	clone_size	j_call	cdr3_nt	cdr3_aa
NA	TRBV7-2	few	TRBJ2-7	TGTGCCAGCAGCTCCTCCATGGCTCATTGGTACTTC	CASSSSMAHWYF
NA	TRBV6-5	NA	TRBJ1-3	TGTGCCAGCAGTTACTCACAGGGATCCTCCTCTGGAAACACCATATATTTT	CASSYSQGSSSGNTIYF
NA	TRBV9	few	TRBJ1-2	TGTGCCAGCAGCGTAGAGCCCCGAAGCGGCTACACCTTC	CASSVEPRSGYTF
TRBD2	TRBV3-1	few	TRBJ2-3	TGTGCCAGCAGCCAAGGGACTAGTTATACGCAGTATTTT	CASSQGTSYTQYF
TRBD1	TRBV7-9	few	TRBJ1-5	TGTGCCAGCAGCTTGACAGGGTTCGGCAATCAGCCCCAGCATTTT	CASSLTGFGNQPQHF
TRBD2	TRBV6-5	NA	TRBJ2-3	TGTGCCAGCAGTACCGGACTAGCGGGGGCAGATACGCAGTATTTT	CASSTGLAGADTQYF
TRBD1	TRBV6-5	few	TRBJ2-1	TGTGCCAGCCAGGGGGGACAGGGTAACAATGAGCAGTTCTTC	CASQGGQGNNEQFF
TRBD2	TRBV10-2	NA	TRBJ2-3	TGCGCCAGCAGTGATCGGGCGAACGGGGACTACACAGATACGCAGTATTTT	CASSDRANGDYTDTQYF
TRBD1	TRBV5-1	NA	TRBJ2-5	TGCGCCACCGGAGTAGGGACAGCGATATTAGAGACCCAGTACTTC	CATGVGTAILETQYF
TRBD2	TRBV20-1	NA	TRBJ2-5	TGCAGTGCTCAGACGATGAGGACTAGTGAGACCCAGTACTTC	CSAQTMRTSETQYF
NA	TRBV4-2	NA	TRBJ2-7	TGTGCCAGCAGCCAAGACGCAGGGTTAACCTACGAGCAGTACTTC	CASSQDAGLTYEQYF
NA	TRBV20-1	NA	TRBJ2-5	TGCAGTGCTAGGTTCCTACTTGAGACCCAGTACTTC	CSARFLLETQYF
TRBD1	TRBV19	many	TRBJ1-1	TGTGCCACTAGGAGGGGGCCTACGGTTGTTGGCACTGAAGCTTTCTTT	CATRRGPTVVGTEAFF
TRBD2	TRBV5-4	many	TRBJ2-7	TGTGCCAGCAGCCAACATAGCGGGGGGATCTACGAGCAGTACTTC	CASSQHSGGIYEQYF
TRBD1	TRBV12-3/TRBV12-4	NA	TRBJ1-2	TGTGCCAGCAGTTGGGGAAGGACAGGGGAAGATGGCTACACCTTC	CASSWGRTGEDGYTF
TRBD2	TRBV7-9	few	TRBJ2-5	TGTGCCAGCAACCCCGGGGGGGAAGAGACCCAGTACTTC	CASNPGGEETQYF
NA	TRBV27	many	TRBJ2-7	TGTGCCAGCAGTTTGGCAGGAGATTCCTACGAGCAGTACTTC	CASSLAGDSYEQYF
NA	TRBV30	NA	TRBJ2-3	TGTGCTGAAAGAAAAACTAGCACAGATACGCAGTATTTT	CAERKTSTDTQYF
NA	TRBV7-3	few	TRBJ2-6	TGTGCCAGCAGCTCCCAGGCTTCTGGGGCCAACGTCCTGACTTTC	CASSSQASGANVLTF
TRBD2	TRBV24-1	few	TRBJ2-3	TGTGCCACCAGTGATCGGGGGGGCACAGATACGCAGTATTTT	CATSDRGGTDTQYF
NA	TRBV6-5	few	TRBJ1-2	TGTGCCAGCAATCCCGGGACAACTGGGTACTATGGCTACACCTTC	CASNPGTTGYYGYTF
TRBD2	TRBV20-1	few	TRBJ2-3	TGCAGTGCTAGAGATCTGGCACGGGGGGGCCTCCAAGATACGCAGTATTTT	CSARDLARGGLQDTQYF
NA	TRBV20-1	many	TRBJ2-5	TGCAGTGCTGGTCAGAGGGAGGAGGGGATACCTTTCCAAGAGACCCAGTACTTC	CSAGQREEGIPFQETQYF
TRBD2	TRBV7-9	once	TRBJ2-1	TGTGCCAGCAGCCGCGGCGGGGGCTCCTACAATGAGCAGTTCTTC	CASSRGGGSYNEQFF
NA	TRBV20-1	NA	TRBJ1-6	TGCAGTGCTAGTGACAGGTGGGAGTCACCCCTCCACTTT	CSASDRWESPLHF
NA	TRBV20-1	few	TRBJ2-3	TGCAGTGCCCCGCTAGCTACAGATACGCAGTATTTT	CSAPLATDTQYF
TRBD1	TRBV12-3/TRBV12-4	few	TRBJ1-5	TGTGCCAGCACGACAGGGGTGGAGCCCCAGCATTTT	CASTTGVEPQHF
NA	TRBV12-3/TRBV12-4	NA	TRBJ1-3	TGTGCCAGCAGGGCGAGCTCTGGAAACACCATATATTTT	CASRASSGNTIYF
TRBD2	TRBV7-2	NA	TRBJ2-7	TGTGCCAGCAGATGGACTAGCGGGGGATACGAGCAGTACTTC	CASRWTSGGYEQYF
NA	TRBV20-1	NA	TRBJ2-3	TGCAGTGCCCCTTGGGATGGTACGCAGTATTTT	CSAPWDGTQYF
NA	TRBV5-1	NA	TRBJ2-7	TGCGCCAGCAGCTTAGGGGGACGGCGAAGCTCCTACGAGCAGTACTTC	CASSLGGRRSSYEQYF
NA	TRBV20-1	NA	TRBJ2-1	TGCAGTGCCCATACTCCTTATAGCTCCTACAATGAGCAGTTCTTC	CSAHTPYSSYNEQFF
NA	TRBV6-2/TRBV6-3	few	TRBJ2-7	TGTGCCAGCAGTCTTGTGGGTCGACAGAAGAGCTCCTACGAGCAGTACTTC	CASSLVGRQKSSYEQYF
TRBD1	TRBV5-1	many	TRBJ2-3	TGCGCCAGCAGGCCAGGGACAGGGGGCGATACGCAGTATTTT	CASRPGTGGDTQYF
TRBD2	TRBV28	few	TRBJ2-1	TGTGCCAGCAGCCGACGGACTAGCGGGCTCTCCTACAATGAGCAGTTCTTC	CASSRRTSGLSYNEQFF
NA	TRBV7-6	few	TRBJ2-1	TGTGCCAGCAGCTTAGAGGGTGGTGGAAACAATGAGCAGTTCTTC	CASSLEGGGNNEQFF
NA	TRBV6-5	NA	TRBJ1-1	TGTGCCAGCAGTTACTCGAGGGACACGCTGAACACTGAAGCTTTCTTT	CASSYSRDTLNTEAFF
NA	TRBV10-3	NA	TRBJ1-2	TGTGCCATCAGCGGTGGGGGCGGCTACACCTTC	CAISGGGGYTF
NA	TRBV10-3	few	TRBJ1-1	TGTGCCATCACCCCTCCCTGGGCAGTAGATTGGTCTGAAGCTTTCTTT	CAITPPWAVDWSEAFF
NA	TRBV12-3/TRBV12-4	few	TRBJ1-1	TGTGCCAGCAGTTTTAGTTGGGTGTCGAACACTGAAGCTTTCTTT	CASSFSWVSNTEAFF
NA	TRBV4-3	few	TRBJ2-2	TGCGCCAGCAGCCGAATGGGTACGGGGAACACCGGGGAGCTGTTTTTT	CASSRMGTGNTGELFF
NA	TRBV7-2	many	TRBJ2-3	TGCGCCAGCAGCCTCGCAGGTGGGGATACGCAGTATTTT	CASSLAGGDTQYF
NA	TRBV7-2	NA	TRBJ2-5	TGTGCCAGCAGCCGACCGGGCCCCCAAGAGACCCAGTACTTC	CASSRPGPQETQYF
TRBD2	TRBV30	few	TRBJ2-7	TGTGCCTGGAGTGTCGGACATACGGGGGGCGAGCAGTACTTC	CAWSVGHTGGEQYF
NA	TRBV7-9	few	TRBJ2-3	TGTGCCAGCAGCTTAGGGACAGTATCTCATACGCAGTATTTT	CASSLGTVSHTQYF
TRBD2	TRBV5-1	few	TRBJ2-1	TGCGCCAGCAGCTTGGGTCCACTAGCGGGGGGGCTCGATGAGCAGTTCTTC	CASSLGPLAGGLDEQFF
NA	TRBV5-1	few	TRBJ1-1	TGCGCCAGCAGCTTGGAAAATCAGAAGCCTTTCTTT	CASSLENQKPFF
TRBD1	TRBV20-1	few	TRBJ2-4	TGCAGTGCGGAGGACAGGGGTAGGGGAAACATTCAGTACTTC	CSAEDRGRGNIQYF
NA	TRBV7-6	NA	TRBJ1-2	TGTGCCAGCAGCTTAGACGGAGGGACTAGGGGCTACACCTTC	CASSLDGGTRGYTF
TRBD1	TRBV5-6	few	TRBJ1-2	TGTGCCAGCAGCTGGGGGACAGGGAACTATGGCTACACCTTC	CASSWGTGNYGYTF
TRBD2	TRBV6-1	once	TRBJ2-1	TGTGCCAGCGGACTAGCCCCCTACAATGAGCAGTTCTTC	CASGLAPYNEQFF
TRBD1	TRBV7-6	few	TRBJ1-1	TGTGCCAGCAGTTCGGGGACAGATGACACTGAAGCTTTCTTT	CASSSGTDDTEAFF
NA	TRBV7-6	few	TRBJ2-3	TGTGCCAGCAGCTTGGAACGGGACTCAAGCACAGATACGCAGTATTTT	CASSLERDSSTDTQYF
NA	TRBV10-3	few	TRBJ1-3	TGTGCCATCAGTGAAGCCGCGACGGGGGGAAACACCATATATTTT	CAISEAATGGNTIYF
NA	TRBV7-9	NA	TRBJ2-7	TGTGCCAGCACCTCCCAGGGAGGCGTCTCCTACGAGCAGTACTTC	CASTSQGGVSYEQYF
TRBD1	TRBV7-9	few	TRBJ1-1	TGTGCCAGCAGCGGAGGGGGCCTGAACACTGAAGCTTTCTTT	CASSGGGLNTEAFF
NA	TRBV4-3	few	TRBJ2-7	TGCGCCAGCAGCCAATACGGCACTCCGACCTACGAGCAGTACTTC	CASSQYGTPTYEQYF
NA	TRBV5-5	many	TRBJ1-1	TGTGCCAGCAGCTTGGATCCAGACTTGAACACTGAAGCTTTCTTT	CASSLDPDLNTEAFF
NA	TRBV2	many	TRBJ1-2	TGTGCCAGCAGTGATATCGGCCTACGGGCTAACTATGGCTACACCTTC	CASSDIGLRANYGYTF